The rows below give T cell receptor beta chains drawn from one sample of a study of cytomegalovirus exposure and HLA in healthy donors. The table came from immunoSEQ multiplex PCR; TCRdb's copy has only in-frame clones and leaves some out. This sample has some 260,000 clones, with 90% found just once. Sequenced input: PBMCs. The receptors were sampled from a woman in her 30s in good health and CMV-seronegative. CDR3s include the opening cysteine and the closing phenylalanine or tryptophan. The order of the fields is V gene, clone size, J gene, D gene, CDR3 DNA, CDR3 protein. A D gene is named only where the DNA matches it firmly. Part of the rows lack a size; the others show once, few, many or a class for expanded clones.

v_gene: TRBV6-5
abundance: -
j_gene: TRBJ1-4
d_gene: -
CDR3nt: TGTGCCAGCAGTTACTCGTGGGGGTCTACTAATGAAAAACTGTTTTTT
CDR3aa: CASSYSWGSTNEKLFF

v_gene: TRBV28
abundance: -
j_gene: TRBJ1-5
d_gene: TRBD1
CDR3nt: TGTGCCAGCAGCCGGGACAGAGGAAATCAGCCCCAGCATTTT
CDR3aa: CASSRDRGNQPQHF

v_gene: TRBV5-4
abundance: -
j_gene: TRBJ2-2
d_gene: TRBD1
CDR3nt: TGTGCCAGCAGCTTGCAGGGGGTGAACACCGGGGAGCTGTTTTTT
CDR3aa: CASSLQGVNTGELFF

v_gene: TRBV27
abundance: -
j_gene: TRBJ2-7
d_gene: -
CDR3nt: TGTGCCAGCAGTTTATCTTTAGGACAGCTCTACGAGCAGTACTTC
CDR3aa: CASSLSLGQLYEQYF

v_gene: TRBV27
abundance: -
j_gene: TRBJ1-5
d_gene: -
CDR3nt: TGTGCCAGCAGTTTAGGGGTTAATCAGCCCCAGCATTTT
CDR3aa: CASSLGVNQPQHF

v_gene: TRBV28
abundance: -
j_gene: TRBJ2-5
d_gene: TRBD2
CDR3nt: TGTGCCAGCAGTTTCCCCCCACTAGCGGGAGAAGAGACCCAGTACTTC
CDR3aa: CASSFPPLAGEETQYF

v_gene: TRBV27
abundance: -
j_gene: TRBJ2-7
d_gene: -
CDR3nt: TGTGCCAGCAGTTTAGGGGGACAACCCATCGGGTACGAGCAGTACTTC
CDR3aa: CASSLGGQPIGYEQYF

v_gene: TRBV7-9
abundance: once
j_gene: TRBJ1-2
d_gene: -
CDR3nt: TGTGCCAGCAGCCCTCTAGGTAGGGCAGGGCAGGATGGCTACACCTTC
CDR3aa: CASSPLGRAGQDGYTF

v_gene: TRBV5-4
abundance: -
j_gene: TRBJ2-2
d_gene: TRBD2
CDR3nt: TGTGCCAGCAGCTTAGCGGGGGTGAACACCGGGGAGCTGTTTTTT
CDR3aa: CASSLAGVNTGELFF

v_gene: TRBV6-5
abundance: -
j_gene: TRBJ2-7
d_gene: TRBD1
CDR3nt: TGTGCCAGCAGTTACTCGTGGCAGGGGGCTAACGAGCAGTACTTC
CDR3aa: CASSYSWQGANEQYF

v_gene: TRBV9
abundance: -
j_gene: TRBJ2-5
d_gene: -
CDR3nt: TGTGCCAGCAGCAAAGAGGCGGGGTTTGGCCAAGAGACCCAGTACTTC
CDR3aa: CASSKEAGFGQETQYF

v_gene: TRBV30
abundance: -
j_gene: TRBJ1-2
d_gene: TRBD1
CDR3nt: TGTGCCTGGAGTCTTGGACAGGGCACTAACTATGGCTACACCTTC
CDR3aa: CAWSLGQGTNYGYTF

v_gene: TRBV7-2
abundance: -
j_gene: TRBJ2-5
d_gene: -
CDR3nt: TGTGCCAGCAGCTTTGATTCCGGGGGAGGCCCCGGGACCCAGTACTTC
CDR3aa: CASSFDSGGGPGTQYF

v_gene: TRBV27
abundance: -
j_gene: TRBJ2-7
d_gene: TRBD1
CDR3nt: TGTGCCAGCAGTCCCTTGGACAGGACGGCATACGAGCAGTACTTC
CDR3aa: CASSPLDRTAYEQYF

v_gene: TRBV5-1
abundance: -
j_gene: TRBJ1-1
d_gene: TRBD1
CDR3nt: TGCGCCAGCAGCTCCGGGACAGGAGGGTCTGAAGCTTTCTTT
CDR3aa: CASSSGTGGSEAFF

v_gene: TRBV12-1
abundance: -
j_gene: TRBJ2-7
d_gene: -
CDR3nt: TGTGCCAGCAGCTTCCGGGACAGGGTCTACGAGCAGTACTTC
CDR3aa: CASSFRDRVYEQYF

v_gene: TRBV7-9
abundance: -
j_gene: TRBJ2-5
d_gene: -
CDR3nt: TGTGCCAGCAGCCCCCCCGGGTTCCAAGAGACCCAGTACTTC
CDR3aa: CASSPPGFQETQYF

v_gene: TRBV27
abundance: -
j_gene: TRBJ2-2
d_gene: -
CDR3nt: TGTGCCAGCAGTTTATTTACCGGGGAGCTGTTTTTT
CDR3aa: CASSLFTGELFF

v_gene: TRBV9
abundance: -
j_gene: TRBJ2-1
d_gene: TRBD1
CDR3nt: TGTGCCAGCAGCGCGAAGGGGGCCACCTACAATGAGCAGTTCTTC
CDR3aa: CASSAKGATYNEQFF

v_gene: TRBV28
abundance: -
j_gene: TRBJ2-3
d_gene: TRBD2
CDR3nt: TGTGCCAGCAGTCCCGGGGACTACCTCGTACCAGATACGCAGTATTTT
CDR3aa: CASSPGDYLVPDTQYF

v_gene: TRBV5-6
abundance: once
j_gene: TRBJ1-3
d_gene: -
CDR3nt: TGTGCCAGCCGCTTGGAAGGGGCTGGAAACACCATATATTTT
CDR3aa: CASRLEGAGNTIYF

v_gene: TRBV14
abundance: -
j_gene: TRBJ2-1
d_gene: -
CDR3nt: TGTGCCAGCAGCCAACAGGGCGGGAACTACAATGAGCAGTTCTTC
CDR3aa: CASSQQGGNYNEQFF

v_gene: TRBV7-8
abundance: -
j_gene: TRBJ2-5
d_gene: TRBD1
CDR3nt: TGTGCCAGCAGCACGGGACAGGGATTAGAATTTAGAGAGACCCAGTACTTC
CDR3aa: CASSTGQGLEFRETQYF

v_gene: TRBV4-2
abundance: -
j_gene: TRBJ2-7
d_gene: -
CDR3nt: TGTGCCAGCAGCAACCGGGACGGAGTAATAGAGCAGTACTTC
CDR3aa: CASSNRDGVIEQYF

v_gene: TRBV6-6
abundance: -
j_gene: TRBJ2-5
d_gene: TRBD2
CDR3nt: TGTGCCAGCAGTTCTTCAGCGGGAGGAATTCAAGAGACCCAGTACTTC
CDR3aa: CASSSSAGGIQETQYF

v_gene: TRBV9
abundance: -
j_gene: TRBJ2-1
d_gene: TRBD2
CDR3nt: TGTGCCAGCTCTTGGACTAGCGGGAGCAATGAGCAGTTCTTC
CDR3aa: CASSWTSGSNEQFF

v_gene: TRBV27
abundance: few
j_gene: TRBJ2-7
d_gene: -
CDR3nt: TGTGCCAGTGGGGTGAACTACGAGCAGTACTTC
CDR3aa: CASGVNYEQYF

v_gene: TRBV28
abundance: -
j_gene: TRBJ2-2
d_gene: -
CDR3nt: TGTGCCAGCAGACTTCGTCCGTACACCGGGGAGCTGTTTTTT
CDR3aa: CASRLRPYTGELFF

v_gene: TRBV7-6
abundance: -
j_gene: TRBJ2-2
d_gene: TRBD1
CDR3nt: TGTGCCAGCAGCCCAGGGGTGGGCAGGGGGCTATCCGGGGAGCTGTTTTTT
CDR3aa: CASSPGVGRGLSGELFF

v_gene: TRBV29-1
abundance: -
j_gene: TRBJ2-7
d_gene: -
CDR3nt: TGCAGGTGTCGACCCCGCCGAAGCGAGCAGTACTTC
CDR3aa: CRCRPRRSEQYF

v_gene: TRBV7-9
abundance: -
j_gene: TRBJ2-7
d_gene: -
CDR3nt: TGTGCCAGCGCTACAAATGTGGGGGGAGACGAGCAGTACTTC
CDR3aa: CASATNVGGDEQYF

v_gene: TRBV11-2
abundance: -
j_gene: TRBJ2-5
d_gene: -
CDR3nt: TGTGCCAGCAGCACCCGGTCACTAAAAGAGACCCAGTACTTC
CDR3aa: CASSTRSLKETQYF

v_gene: TRBV7-9
abundance: -
j_gene: TRBJ2-7
d_gene: TRBD1
CDR3nt: TGTGCCAGCAGCCCCACAGGGGCCTACGAGCAGTACTTC
CDR3aa: CASSPTGAYEQYF

v_gene: TRBV5-1
abundance: -
j_gene: TRBJ2-5
d_gene: TRBD1
CDR3nt: TGCGCCAGCAGCAGGACAGGATTACGGACAAAAGAGACCCAGTACTTC
CDR3aa: CASSRTGLRTKETQYF

v_gene: TRBV19
abundance: -
j_gene: TRBJ2-7
d_gene: TRBD2
CDR3nt: TGTGCCAGTAGTATAGGGGCGGGAGCAGGTTACGAGCAGTACTTC
CDR3aa: CASSIGAGAGYEQYF

v_gene: TRBV19
abundance: -
j_gene: TRBJ2-7
d_gene: TRBD1
CDR3nt: TGTGCCAGTAGTATCGGTACAGGGGCCTCCTACGAGCAGTACTTC
CDR3aa: CASSIGTGASYEQYF

v_gene: TRBV5-6
abundance: -
j_gene: TRBJ1-5
d_gene: -
CDR3nt: TGTGCCAGCAGCTTGGCCCCGGGGGCGGTTCAGCCCCAGCATTTT
CDR3aa: CASSLAPGAVQPQHF

v_gene: TRBV7-2
abundance: many
j_gene: TRBJ2-1
d_gene: -
CDR3nt: TGTGCCAGCAGCTCCATAGGGGGGCGGGGGAATGAGCAGTTCTTC
CDR3aa: CASSSIGGRGNEQFF

v_gene: TRBV14
abundance: -
j_gene: TRBJ2-3
d_gene: -
CDR3nt: TGTGCCAGCAGTTCTTTAGGGCGATGGGGCACAGATACGCAGTATTTT
CDR3aa: CASSSLGRWGTDTQYF

v_gene: TRBV5-1
abundance: -
j_gene: TRBJ1-1
d_gene: -
CDR3nt: TGCGCCAGCAGCCCGACCGGGACGCACACTGAAGCTTTCTTT
CDR3aa: CASSPTGTHTEAFF

v_gene: TRBV7-3
abundance: -
j_gene: TRBJ2-2
d_gene: -
CDR3nt: TGTGCCAGCAGAGAGTCCGCCTCTACGAACACCGGGGAGCTGTTTTTT
CDR3aa: CASRESASTNTGELFF

v_gene: TRBV27
abundance: -
j_gene: TRBJ1-1
d_gene: -
CDR3nt: TGTGCCAGCAGTCCCCGTGGACAGCTAAAGAACACTGAAGCTTTCTTT
CDR3aa: CASSPRGQLKNTEAFF

v_gene: TRBV28
abundance: -
j_gene: TRBJ2-7
d_gene: -
CDR3nt: TGTGCCAGCAGCAAAGGTTATGGGTTTACCGGAGGAACCTCCTACGAGCAGTACTTC
CDR3aa: CASSKGYGFTGGTSYEQYF

v_gene: TRBV7-9
abundance: few
j_gene: TRBJ2-1
d_gene: -
CDR3nt: TGTGCCAGCAGCCCAGGACACCTCTACAATGAGCAGTTCTTC
CDR3aa: CASSPGHLYNEQFF

v_gene: TRBV9
abundance: -
j_gene: TRBJ2-7
d_gene: -
CDR3nt: TGTGCCAGCAGCGCCGGAGGGGACTTGGGGGAGCAGTACTTC
CDR3aa: CASSAGGDLGEQYF